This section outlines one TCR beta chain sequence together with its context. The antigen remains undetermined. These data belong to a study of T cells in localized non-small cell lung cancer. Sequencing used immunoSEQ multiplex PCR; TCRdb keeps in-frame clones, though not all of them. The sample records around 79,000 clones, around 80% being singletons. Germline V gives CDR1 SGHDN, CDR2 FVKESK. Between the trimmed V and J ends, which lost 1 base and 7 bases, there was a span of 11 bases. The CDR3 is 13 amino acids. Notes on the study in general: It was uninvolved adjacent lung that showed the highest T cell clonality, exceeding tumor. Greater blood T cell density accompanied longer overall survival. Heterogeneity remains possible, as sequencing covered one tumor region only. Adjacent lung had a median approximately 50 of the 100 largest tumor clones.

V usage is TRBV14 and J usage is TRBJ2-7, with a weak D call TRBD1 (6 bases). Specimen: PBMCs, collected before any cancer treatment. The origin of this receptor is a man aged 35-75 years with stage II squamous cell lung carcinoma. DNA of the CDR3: TGTGCCAGCAGCCAAGGGCAGGGGTGGGAGCAGTACTTC. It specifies CASSQGQGWEQYF.